This T cell receptor (beta chain) was captured by sequencing in a study of T cell repertoires in cytomegalovirus infection. The wider study: Selection of CMV epitopes for the study included recently identified HLA-C-restricted and well-studied HLA-B-restricted ones.

About this clonotype: Its specificity is not known.

The CDR3 spans 15 residues. Germline lookup yields CDR1 SGDLS and CDR2 YYNGEE. V lost 6 bases to trimming and J lost 1 base; unmatched junction nucleotides: 6. Each CDR3 protein is one row after TCRdb ran MiXCR on the reads. Among about 920,000 distinct CDR3 sequences, around 32% were seen once, and the ten largest hold roughly 13%. The chain links TRBV9 to TRBJ2-3; 9 nucleotides line up with TRBD2. The input for sequencing was cultured CD8+ T cells from PBMCs, taken from culture after CMV antigen stimulation. The TCR comes from a human donor in good health (CMV status not recorded). Some clones in this sample may be carry-over from other donors' samples. The CDR3 DNA is TGTGCCAGCATGAGAGGCGGGGGGGGCACAGATACGCAGTATTTT. Amino acids: CASMRGGGGTDTQYF.